This T cell receptor beta chain is from a study of T cell responses to AZD1222 COVID-19 vaccine. General study points: Spike-specific TCR depth and breadth grew after two AZD1222 doses. It should be noted that donors were predominantly white British and more often female, and clonal diversity was possibly underestimated. Repertoires in all cases were sampled only once the peak T cell response had passed. As reported, nearly half of all spike-specific TCRs target variant regions that are unmutated.

Points on this clone: Its antigen is unknown.

The CDR3 sequence is 14 residues long. Germline V gene lookup returns CDR1 SEHNR and CDR2 FQNEAQ (reference sequence). V was clipped by 2 bases and J by 4 bases, with 11 bases between them. Using immunoSEQ multiplex PCR, the repertoire was profiled, and TCRdb retains in-frame clones only, with some absent. The repertoire holds around 160,000 clones, with approximately 78% as singletons. The chain uses TRBV7-9 and TRBJ2-5; possibly TRBD1 for D (6 bases). The sequence came from an adult in good health. This sample comprised peripheral blood, obtained on day 0 of MenACWY control vaccination. The CDR3 here is CASSLLGAVETQYF. CDR3 bases: TGTGCCAGCAGCTTATTGGGGGCTGTAGAGACCCAGTACTTC.